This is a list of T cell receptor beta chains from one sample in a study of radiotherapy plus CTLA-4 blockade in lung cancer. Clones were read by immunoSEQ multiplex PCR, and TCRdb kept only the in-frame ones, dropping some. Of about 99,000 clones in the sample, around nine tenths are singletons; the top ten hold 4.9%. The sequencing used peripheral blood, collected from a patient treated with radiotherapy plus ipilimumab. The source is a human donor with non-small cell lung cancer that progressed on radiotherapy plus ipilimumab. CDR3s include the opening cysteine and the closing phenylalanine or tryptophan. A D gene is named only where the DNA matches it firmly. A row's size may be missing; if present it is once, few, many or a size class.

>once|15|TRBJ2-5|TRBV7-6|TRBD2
CASSLGAGTSWEQYF
TGTGCCAGCAGCTTAGGCGCGGGGACTAGTTGGGAGCAGTACTTC
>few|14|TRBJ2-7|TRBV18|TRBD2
CASSRGTTPSEQYF
TGTGCCAGCTCTCGCGGGACTACCCCCTCCGAGCAGTACTTC
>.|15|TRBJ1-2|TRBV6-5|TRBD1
CASKDRGRYSYGYTF
TGTGCCAGCAAGGACAGGGGGCGGTATTCCTATGGCTACACCTTC
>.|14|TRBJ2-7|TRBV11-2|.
CASSLDQGSYEQYF
TGTGCCAGCAGCTTAGATCAGGGAAGCTACGAGCAGTACTTC
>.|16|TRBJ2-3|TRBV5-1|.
CASSPSTRPGWDTQYF
TGCGCCAGCAGCCCGTCGACTCGTCCGGGGTGGGATACGCAGTATTTT
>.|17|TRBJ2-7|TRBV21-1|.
CASRVPSSGTITPEQYF
TGTGCCAGCAGGGTTCCCTCATCCGGGACAATCACCCCCGAGCAGTACTTC
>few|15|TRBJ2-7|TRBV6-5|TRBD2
CASSYVLAGVYEQYF
TGTGCCAGCAGTTACGTTCTAGCGGGAGTTTACGAGCAGTACTTC
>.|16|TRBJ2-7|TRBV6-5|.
CASSYSARGDSYEQYF
TGTGCCAGCAGTTACTCGGCCAGAGGGGACTCCTACGAGCAGTACTTC
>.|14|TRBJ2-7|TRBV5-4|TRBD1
CASSTGTASGEQYF
TGTGCCAGCAGCACCGGGACAGCCTCTGGGGAGCAGTACTTC
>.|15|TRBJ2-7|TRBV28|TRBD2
CASSSGLATYYEQYF
TGTGCCAGCAGTTCTGGACTAGCGACTTACTACGAGCAGTACTTC
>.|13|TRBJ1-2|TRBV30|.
CAWSAGRSYGYTF
TGTGCCTGGAGTGCAGGGAGAAGCTATGGCTACACCTTC
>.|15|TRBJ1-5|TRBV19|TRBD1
CASSTTPGQGQPQHF
TGTGCCAGTAGCACTACTCCGGGACAGGGTCAGCCCCAGCATTTT
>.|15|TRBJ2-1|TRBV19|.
CASSIVLGSYNEQFF
TGTGCCAGTAGTATCGTACTCGGCTCCTACAATGAGCAGTTCTTC
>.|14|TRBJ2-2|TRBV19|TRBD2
CASRVSGGAGELFF
TGTGCCAGTAGAGTTAGCGGGGGCGCCGGGGAGCTGTTTTTT
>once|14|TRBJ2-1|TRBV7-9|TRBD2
CASSLLAGVGEQFF
TGTGCCAGCAGCCTACTAGCGGGAGTTGGCGAGCAGTTCTTC
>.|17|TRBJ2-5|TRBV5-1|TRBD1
CASSLAGGQGAGETQYF
TGCGCCAGCAGCTTGGCAGGGGGACAGGGGGCTGGAGAGACCCAGTACTTC
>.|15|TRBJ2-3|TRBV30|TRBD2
CAWSGLAGHTDTQYF
TGTGCCTGGTCCGGACTAGCGGGACACACAGATACGCAGTATTTT
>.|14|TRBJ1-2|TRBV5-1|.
CASTPVDTVDGYTF
TGCGCCAGCACCCCCGTGGATACAGTAGATGGCTACACCTTC
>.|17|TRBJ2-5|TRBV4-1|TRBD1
CASSSGTGVVRQETQYF
TGCGCCAGCAGTTCCGGGACAGGGGTTGTGAGACAAGAGACCCAGTACTTC
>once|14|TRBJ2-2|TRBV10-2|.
CASRSGANTGELFF
TGCGCCAGCAGGAGCGGAGCGAACACCGGGGAGCTGTTTTTT
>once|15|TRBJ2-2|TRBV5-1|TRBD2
CASSVIAGVTGELFF
TGCGCCAGCAGTGTAATAGCGGGAGTCACCGGGGAGCTGTTTTTT
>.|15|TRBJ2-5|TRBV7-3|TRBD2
CASSLTGGPRETQYF
TGTGCCAGCAGCTTAACGGGAGGGCCTCGAGAGACCCAGTACTTC
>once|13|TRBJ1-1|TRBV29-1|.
CSVLHREGTEAFF
TGCAGCGTTTTACACCGGGAGGGCACTGAAGCTTTCTTT
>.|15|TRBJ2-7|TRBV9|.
CASSVGAEALGEQYF
TGTGCCAGCAGCGTAGGAGCGGAGGCCCTGGGCGAGCAGTACTTC
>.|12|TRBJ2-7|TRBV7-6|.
CASSLKGYEQYF
TGTGCCAGCAGCTTAAAGGGGTACGAGCAGTACTTC
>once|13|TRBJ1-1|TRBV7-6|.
CASSLDQAGKAFF
TGTGCCAGCAGCTTAGATCAGGCAGGGAAAGCTTTCTTT
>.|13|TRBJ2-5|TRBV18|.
CASSPRLEETQYF
TGTGCCAGCTCACCACGGTTGGAAGAGACCCAGTACTTC
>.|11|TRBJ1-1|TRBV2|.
CASTRESGAFF
TGTGCCAGCACCCGGGAGTCCGGGGCTTTCTTT
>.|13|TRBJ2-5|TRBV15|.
CATSREPSETQYF
TGTGCCACCAGCAGAGAGCCGTCGGAGACCCAGTACTTC
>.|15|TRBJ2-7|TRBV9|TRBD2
CASSPAGSGDYEQYF
TGTGCCAGCAGCCCAGCCGGTAGCGGGGACTACGAGCAGTACTTC
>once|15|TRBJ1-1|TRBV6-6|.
CASSYDFGGDTEAFF
TGTGCCAGCAGTTACGATTTCGGGGGTGACACTGAAGCTTTCTTT
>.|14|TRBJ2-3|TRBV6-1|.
CASSEGPVLSTQYF
TGTGCCAGCAGTGAAGGTCCCGTACTAAGCACGCAGTATTTT
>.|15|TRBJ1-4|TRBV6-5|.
CASTRYSATNEKLFF
TGTGCCAGCACCCGATACTCTGCAACTAATGAAAAACTGTTTTTT
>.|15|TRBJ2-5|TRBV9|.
CASSVRPEYQETQYF
TGTGCCAGCAGCGTAAGGCCAGAGTACCAAGAGACCCAGTACTTC
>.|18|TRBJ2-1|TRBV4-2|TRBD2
CASSSGLAGGGDYNEQFF
TGTGCCAGCAGCTCGGGACTAGCGGGAGGAGGAGATTACAATGAGCAGTTCTTC
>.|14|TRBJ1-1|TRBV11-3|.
CASSLVVGLTEAFF
TGTGCCAGCAGCTTAGTCGTAGGTCTCACTGAAGCTTTCTTT
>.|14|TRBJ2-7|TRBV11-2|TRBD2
CASSFGTSGYEQYF
TGTGCCAGCAGCTTTGGGACTAGCGGTTACGAGCAGTACTTC
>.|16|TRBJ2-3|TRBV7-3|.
CASSPTAFSSTDTQYF
TGTGCCAGCAGCCCCACAGCTTTCTCTAGCACAGATACGCAGTATTTT
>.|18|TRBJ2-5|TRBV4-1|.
CASSQGSQRTAYQETQYF
TGCGCCAGCAGCCAAGGCTCGCAGAGGACAGCGTATCAAGAGACCCAGTACTTC
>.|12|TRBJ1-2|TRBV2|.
CASRSGNYGYTF
TGTGCCAGCAGATCAGGGAACTATGGCTACACCTTC
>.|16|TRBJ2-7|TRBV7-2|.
CASGHLKRPPLYEQYF
TGTGCCAGCGGGCACTTAAAGCGCCCCCCCCTCTACGAGCAGTACTTC
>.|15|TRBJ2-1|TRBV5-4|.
CASSLLGNNRDEQFF
TGTGCCAGCAGCTTGCTCGGGAACAATAGGGATGAGCAGTTCTTC
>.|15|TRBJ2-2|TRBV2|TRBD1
CASSLGQGNTGELFF
TGTGCCAGCAGCCTTGGACAGGGGAACACCGGGGAGCTGTTTTTT
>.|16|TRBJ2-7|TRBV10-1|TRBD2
CASSESGAGGPHEQYF
TGCGCCAGCAGTGAGTCGGGCGCGGGAGGGCCCCACGAGCAGTACTTC